This is a list of T cell receptor beta chains from one sample in a study of blood T cell repertoires in COVID-19. Only in-frame clones appear in the TCRdb table, and some are missing; sequencing was by immunoSEQ multiplex PCR. The table lists about 260,000 clones, roughly nine tenths of them singletons. Sequenced material: peripheral blood. The receptors shown here come from a middle-aged man who had recovered from COVID-19. The CDR3 runs from the conserved cysteine through the conserved F or W. A D gene is named only where the DNA matches it firmly. A clone size is listed for some rows: how often the clone was seen (once, few, many), or a class if it is expanded.

v_gene: TRBV4-1
d_gene: TRBD1
abundance: -
CDR3aa: CASSPPRDRGDNSPLHF

v_gene: TRBV3-1/TRBV3-2
d_gene: -
abundance: few
CDR3aa: CASSPNPQGGYTF

v_gene: TRBV9
d_gene: TRBD1
abundance: -
CDR3aa: CASSVEGANTGELFF

v_gene: TRBV6-2/TRBV6-3
d_gene: -
abundance: -
CDR3aa: CASSYGAGRYEQYF

v_gene: TRBV7-8
d_gene: TRBD2
abundance: few
CDR3aa: CASSLDIASGRPRYNEQFF

v_gene: TRBV29-1
d_gene: -
abundance: -
CDR3aa: CSARWSLNYGYTF

v_gene: TRBV7-9
d_gene: TRBD2
abundance: -
CDR3aa: CASTSGLAVTDTQYF

v_gene: TRBV29-1
d_gene: TRBD1
abundance: -
CDR3aa: CSQPKTGSVLPAKNIQYF

v_gene: TRBV27
d_gene: TRBD1
abundance: -
CDR3aa: CASSLRSGGFATNEKLFF

v_gene: TRBV6-6
d_gene: TRBD2
abundance: -
CDR3aa: CASSYVASGGYEQYF

v_gene: TRBV7-9
d_gene: TRBD1
abundance: -
CDR3aa: CASTTGAVNYGYTF

v_gene: TRBV6-2/TRBV6-3
d_gene: -
abundance: -
CDR3aa: CASSQQETQYF

v_gene: TRBV13
d_gene: -
abundance: -
CDR3aa: CASSLGPDRNTEAFF

v_gene: TRBV6-5
d_gene: TRBD2
abundance: -
CDR3aa: CASATLAGGPGEQFF

v_gene: TRBV18
d_gene: -
abundance: -
CDR3aa: CASSPLGTPPETQYF

v_gene: TRBV19
d_gene: -
abundance: -
CDR3aa: CASSIAGDEQFF

v_gene: TRBV7-2
d_gene: TRBD2
abundance: -
CDR3aa: CASSSTRGTSGRKHEQYF

v_gene: TRBV4-3
d_gene: -
abundance: -
CDR3aa: CASSRRAGGGNEQFF

v_gene: TRBV5-1
d_gene: TRBD1
abundance: -
CDR3aa: CASSLEDRLGAEAFF

v_gene: TRBV24-1
d_gene: TRBD1
abundance: -
CDR3aa: CATSEPGQGTDTQYF

v_gene: TRBV7-9
d_gene: -
abundance: once
CDR3aa: CASSSGLRNEQFF

v_gene: TRBV11-2
d_gene: TRBD2
abundance: -
CDR3aa: CASRGEGRGNEQFF

v_gene: TRBV10-3
d_gene: TRBD1
abundance: -
CDR3aa: CAIRGGGQGSFSGELFF

v_gene: TRBV19
d_gene: TRBD2
abundance: -
CDR3aa: CASSTGTSQDNEQFF

v_gene: TRBV7-2
d_gene: TRBD2
abundance: -
CDR3aa: CASSLPGLAGYEQYF

v_gene: TRBV5-1
d_gene: -
abundance: -
CDR3aa: CASSEFAGGQPQHF

v_gene: TRBV19
d_gene: TRBD1
abundance: -
CDR3aa: CASSDLGQGWQETQYF

v_gene: TRBV5-1
d_gene: -
abundance: -
CDR3aa: CASSSVRMSPGEKLFF

v_gene: TRBV27
d_gene: TRBD1
abundance: once
CDR3aa: CASRRPGQGDEKLFF